The clone carrying this TCR beta chain was detected only a few times. This sample is part of a study of shared clonotypes between healthy human individuals. Produced via immunoSEQ multiplex PCR; TCRdb's table is partial and in-frame only. The sample has around 2,000,000 clones, roughly 94% seen once. The receptor was derived from a man aged 18 to 30 in good health. Sequencing was carried out using naive CD4+ T cells sorted from blood. Sample subset: CD45RA+ positively selected.

The CDR3 region has the DNA TGTGCCAGCAGCGTAGGGACAGGGACTGAGCAGTTCTTC. Protein sequence: CASSVGTGTEQFF. The chain employs TRBV9 and TRBJ2-1; 8 nucleotides match TRBD1. Germline CDR1 is SGDLS and CDR2 is YYNGEE. Germline trimming cut 0 bases from V and 9 bases from J; bases unmatched to any gene: 2. The CDR3 is 13 residues long.